This is a list of T cell receptor beta chains from one sample in a study of Ad26.COV2.S vaccination and SARS-CoV-2 variants. Here immunoSEQ multiplex PCR was the method, and the copy in TCRdb shows in-frame clones only, minus some. The table records some 180,000 clones, approximately 88% of them present only once. Sequences were derived from peripheral blood, sampled after recovery from COVID-19. All receptors come from a human donor who had recovered from COVID-19. The CDR3 runs from the conserved cysteine through the conserved F or W. The D gene is left open where the match is weak. For some rows the clone size is stated as once, few or many, or as a class when expanded; others skip it.

v_gene: TRBV6-6; d_gene: NA; abundance: NA; j_gene: TRBJ1-2; CDR3nt: TGTGCCAGCAGTACCCAGCAGGGTTTGCATGGCTACACCTTC; CDR3aa: CASSTQQGLHGYTF
v_gene: TRBV4-2; d_gene: NA; abundance: NA; j_gene: TRBJ2-7; CDR3nt: TGTGCCAGCAGCCAAGAATCCCGGGGATGGTACGAGCAGTACTTC; CDR3aa: CASSQESRGWYEQYF
v_gene: TRBV11-3; d_gene: NA; abundance: NA; j_gene: TRBJ1-1; CDR3nt: TGTGCCAGCAGTCTCCCCCGGGGTGGACCTCCGAACACTGAAGCTTTCTTT; CDR3aa: CASSLPRGGPPNTEAFF
v_gene: TRBV12-3/TRBV12-4; d_gene: NA; abundance: NA; j_gene: TRBJ2-2; CDR3nt: TGTGCCAGCAGTTTATGGACCGGGGAGCTGTTTTTT; CDR3aa: CASSLWTGELFF
v_gene: TRBV27; d_gene: NA; abundance: NA; j_gene: TRBJ1-2; CDR3nt: TGTGCCAGCAGTTTATCAGGGGCCCAAGGCTACACCTTC; CDR3aa: CASSLSGAQGYTF
v_gene: TRBV5-6; d_gene: NA; abundance: NA; j_gene: TRBJ1-6; CDR3nt: TGTGCCAGCAGCTTAATGGGGGTTCATAATTCACCCCTCCACTTT; CDR3aa: CASSLMGVHNSPLHF
v_gene: TRBV5-1; d_gene: NA; abundance: NA; j_gene: TRBJ2-7; CDR3nt: TGCGCCAGCAGCCCGATTGGGGGGTACGAGCAGTACTTC; CDR3aa: CASSPIGGYEQYF
v_gene: TRBV2; d_gene: TRBD1; abundance: NA; j_gene: TRBJ2-1; CDR3nt: TGTGCCAGTATCCGGGACAGGGGGCGCGTCTCCTACAATGAGCAGTTCTTC; CDR3aa: CASIRDRGRVSYNEQFF
v_gene: TRBV5-4; d_gene: NA; abundance: NA; j_gene: TRBJ2-7; CDR3nt: TGTGCCAGCAGCTTTACGGGGCGACAGCCAGAGTACGAGCAGTACTTC; CDR3aa: CASSFTGRQPEYEQYF
v_gene: TRBV2; d_gene: TRBD1; abundance: NA; j_gene: TRBJ2-3; CDR3nt: TGTGCCAGCAACGGACAGGGACCCACAGATACGCAGTATTTT; CDR3aa: CASNGQGPTDTQYF
v_gene: TRBV27; d_gene: NA; abundance: once; j_gene: TRBJ2-1; CDR3nt: TGTGCCAGCAGTTTCTTAGGTTTCGCGCTTGTAAATTTCGATGAGCAGTTCTTC; CDR3aa: CASSFLGFALVNFDEQFF
v_gene: TRBV4-2; d_gene: NA; abundance: once; j_gene: TRBJ2-1; CDR3nt: TGTGCCAGCAGCCTCGGTAGCGGCAATGAGCAGTTCTTC; CDR3aa: CASSLGSGNEQFF
v_gene: TRBV20-1; d_gene: NA; abundance: NA; j_gene: TRBJ1-2; CDR3nt: TGCAGTGCTAGTCGAAGGGTACAGGGAAGCGGCTACACCTTC; CDR3aa: CSASRRVQGSGYTF
v_gene: TRBV7-9; d_gene: NA; abundance: NA; j_gene: TRBJ1-1; CDR3nt: TGTGCCAGCAGCTTAGCGCAGGCCGGCGGATTTAAATCGAACACTGAAGCTTTCTTT; CDR3aa: CASSLAQAGGFKSNTEAFF
v_gene: TRBV7-9; d_gene: NA; abundance: few; j_gene: TRBJ2-5; CDR3nt: TGTGCCAGCAGCTTATCCGGGGTAGAGACCCAGTACTTC; CDR3aa: CASSLSGVETQYF
v_gene: TRBV5-1; d_gene: NA; abundance: NA; j_gene: TRBJ1-5; CDR3nt: TGCGCCAGCAGCTTGGCCGGCCGGATTAATCAGCCCCAGCATTTT; CDR3aa: CASSLAGRINQPQHF
v_gene: TRBV5-5; d_gene: TRBD2; abundance: NA; j_gene: TRBJ2-5; CDR3nt: TGTGCCAGCAGCTTGCACGGGACTAGATGGGAGGAGACCCAGTACTTC; CDR3aa: CASSLHGTRWEETQYF
v_gene: TRBV4-1; d_gene: NA; abundance: NA; j_gene: TRBJ2-3; CDR3nt: TGCGCCAGCAGCCTTCGTGAGGCACAGCATACAGATACGCAGTATTTT; CDR3aa: CASSLREAQHTDTQYF
v_gene: TRBV7-6; d_gene: TRBD1; abundance: NA; j_gene: TRBJ1-3; CDR3nt: TGTGCCAGCAGCGCCAGGACAGGCTCGGGAAACACCATATATTTT; CDR3aa: CASSARTGSGNTIYF
v_gene: TRBV9; d_gene: TRBD1; abundance: NA; j_gene: TRBJ2-1; CDR3nt: TGTGCCAGCAGCTCACCATCCTTCTCCGGGACAGGGGGGTGGAATGAGCAGTTCTTC; CDR3aa: CASSSPSFSGTGGWNEQFF
v_gene: TRBV11-1; d_gene: NA; abundance: NA; j_gene: TRBJ1-1; CDR3nt: TGTGCCAGCAGCCTGGACAGAGTCGCTGAAGCTTTCTTT; CDR3aa: CASSLDRVAEAFF
v_gene: TRBV29-1; d_gene: NA; abundance: once; j_gene: TRBJ2-7; CDR3nt: TGCAGCGACGTGCGAGGGAGCTACTACGAGCAGTACTTC; CDR3aa: CSDVRGSYYEQYF
v_gene: TRBV7-9; d_gene: NA; abundance: few; j_gene: TRBJ2-3; CDR3nt: TGTGCCAGCAGCCCTTCAGGGTTAAGGGGATGGCGAGGCACAGATACGCAGTATTTT; CDR3aa: CASSPSGLRGWRGTDTQYF
v_gene: TRBV27; d_gene: NA; abundance: NA; j_gene: TRBJ2-1; CDR3nt: TGTGCCAGCAGTTTATTGGGAAATGGGGCTGATGAGCAGTTCTTC; CDR3aa: CASSLLGNGADEQFF
v_gene: TRBV25-1; d_gene: NA; abundance: NA; j_gene: TRBJ2-2; CDR3nt: TGTGCCAGCAGTGGATACTTCAGGGGATCGAACACCGGGGAGCTGTTTTTT; CDR3aa: CASSGYFRGSNTGELFF
v_gene: TRBV28; d_gene: NA; abundance: NA; j_gene: TRBJ2-1; CDR3nt: TGTGCCAGCAGTTTAGGGAGCCGAAGCAGCGGGCAGTTCTTC; CDR3aa: CASSLGSRSSGQFF
v_gene: TRBV9; d_gene: NA; abundance: NA; j_gene: TRBJ1-6; CDR3nt: TGTGCCAGCAGCCCCTCAGGAGGGTCACCCCTCCACTTT; CDR3aa: CASSPSGGSPLHF
v_gene: TRBV3-1/TRBV3-2; d_gene: NA; abundance: NA; j_gene: TRBJ2-7; CDR3nt: TGTGCCAGCAGCCAAGGAGGGAAAACCTACGAGCAGTACTTC; CDR3aa: CASSQGGKTYEQYF
v_gene: TRBV3-1/TRBV3-2; d_gene: NA; abundance: NA; j_gene: TRBJ1-1; CDR3nt: TGTGCCAGCAGCCAAGACAGGGGTGGGACTGAAGCTTTCTTT; CDR3aa: CASSQDRGGTEAFF
v_gene: TRBV19; d_gene: TRBD2; abundance: NA; j_gene: TRBJ2-1; CDR3nt: TGTGCCAGTAGTATCAGGACTAGCGGGGCCTACAATGAGCAGTTCTTC; CDR3aa: CASSIRTSGAYNEQFF
v_gene: TRBV27; d_gene: NA; abundance: once; j_gene: TRBJ2-1; CDR3nt: TGTGCCAGCAGTTTAGAGGGGAGCTCCTACAATGAGCAGTTCTTC; CDR3aa: CASSLEGSSYNEQFF
v_gene: TRBV5-1; d_gene: NA; abundance: NA; j_gene: TRBJ1-1; CDR3nt: TGCGCCAGCGGGATTTTGAGTTCGACGAACACTGAAGCTTTCTTT; CDR3aa: CASGILSSTNTEAFF
v_gene: TRBV6-6; d_gene: NA; abundance: NA; j_gene: TRBJ1-3; CDR3nt: TGTGCCAGCAGTGACATAAGCTCTGGAAACACCATATATTTT; CDR3aa: CASSDISSGNTIYF
v_gene: TRBV11-2; d_gene: TRBD1; abundance: NA; j_gene: TRBJ2-1; CDR3nt: TGTGCCAGCAGCCCGGACAGGGTAGATGAGCAGTTCTTC; CDR3aa: CASSPDRVDEQFF
v_gene: TRBV9; d_gene: NA; abundance: NA; j_gene: TRBJ2-1; CDR3nt: TGTGCCAGCAGCCCCCCAGGTAGATCGGGATGGGAGCAGTTCTTC; CDR3aa: CASSPPGRSGWEQFF
v_gene: TRBV7-3; d_gene: TRBD1; abundance: NA; j_gene: TRBJ2-1; CDR3nt: TGTGCCAGCAGCACAGGGGGGACTTACAATGAGCAGTTCTTC; CDR3aa: CASSTGGTYNEQFF
v_gene: TRBV19; d_gene: NA; abundance: NA; j_gene: TRBJ2-7; CDR3nt: TGTGCCAGTAGTCAACAGGGAGCCGGCTCCTACGAGCAGTACTTC; CDR3aa: CASSQQGAGSYEQYF
v_gene: TRBV6-4; d_gene: NA; abundance: NA; j_gene: TRBJ1-2; CDR3nt: TGTGCCAACCCCCCCGGTAAGAGAGCCAACTATGGCTACACCTTC; CDR3aa: CANPPGKRANYGYTF
v_gene: TRBV12-5; d_gene: TRBD2; abundance: NA; j_gene: TRBJ2-1; CDR3nt: TGTGCTAGTGGTTTGGGACTAGCTAATGAGCAGTTCTTC; CDR3aa: CASGLGLANEQFF
v_gene: TRBV5-6; d_gene: NA; abundance: once; j_gene: TRBJ1-6; CDR3nt: TGTGCCAGCAGCATAAATGGGGGCATCTGGAATTCACCCCTCCACTTT; CDR3aa: CASSINGGIWNSPLHF
v_gene: TRBV9; d_gene: NA; abundance: NA; j_gene: TRBJ1-2; CDR3nt: TGTGCCAGCAGCCTTGGGGAAGTTTGGGGCTACACCTTC; CDR3aa: CASSLGEVWGYTF